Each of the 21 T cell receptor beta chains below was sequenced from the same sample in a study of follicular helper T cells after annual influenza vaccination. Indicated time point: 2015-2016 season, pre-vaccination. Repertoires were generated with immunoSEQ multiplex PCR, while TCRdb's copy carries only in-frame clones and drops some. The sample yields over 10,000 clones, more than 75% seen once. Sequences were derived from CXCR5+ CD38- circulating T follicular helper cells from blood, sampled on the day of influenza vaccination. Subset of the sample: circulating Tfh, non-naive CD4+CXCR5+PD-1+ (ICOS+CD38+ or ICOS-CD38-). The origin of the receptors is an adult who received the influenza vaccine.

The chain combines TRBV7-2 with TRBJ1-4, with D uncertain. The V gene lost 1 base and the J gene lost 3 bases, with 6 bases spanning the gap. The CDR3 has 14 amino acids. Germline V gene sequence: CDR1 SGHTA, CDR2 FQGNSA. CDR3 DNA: TGTGCCAGCAGCTTAGGGCCAGCTAATGAAAAACTGTTTTTT. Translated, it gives CASSLGPANEKLFF.

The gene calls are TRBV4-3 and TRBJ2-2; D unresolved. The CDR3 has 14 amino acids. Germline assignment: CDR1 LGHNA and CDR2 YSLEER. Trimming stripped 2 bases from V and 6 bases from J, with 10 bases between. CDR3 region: CASSQSSQSGELFF. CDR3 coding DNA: TGCGCCAGCAGCCAATCTAGTCAATCCGGGGAGCTGTTTTTT.

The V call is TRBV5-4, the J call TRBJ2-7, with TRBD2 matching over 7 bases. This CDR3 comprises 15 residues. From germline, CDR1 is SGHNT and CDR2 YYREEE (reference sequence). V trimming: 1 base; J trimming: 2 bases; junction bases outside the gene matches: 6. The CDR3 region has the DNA TGTGCCAGCAGCTTGAGCGGGACCGCGACCTACGAGCAGTACTTC. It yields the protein CASSLSGTATYEQYF.

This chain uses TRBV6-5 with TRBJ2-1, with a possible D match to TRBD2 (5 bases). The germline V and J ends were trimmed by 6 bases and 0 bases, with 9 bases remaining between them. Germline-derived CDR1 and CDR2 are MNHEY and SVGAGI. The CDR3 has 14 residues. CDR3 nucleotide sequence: TGTGCCAGCAGGTTGCGGGCCTCCTACAATGAGCAGTTCTTC. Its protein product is CASRLRASYNEQFF.

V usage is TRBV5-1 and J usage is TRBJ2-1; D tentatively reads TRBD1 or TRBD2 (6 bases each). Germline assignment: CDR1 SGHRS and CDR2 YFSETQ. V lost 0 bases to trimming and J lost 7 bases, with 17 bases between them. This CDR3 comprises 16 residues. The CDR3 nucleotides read TGCGCCAGCAGCTTGGCCGTGGGGGGCGCCGAAAATGAGCAGTTCTTC. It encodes CASSLAVGGAENEQFF.

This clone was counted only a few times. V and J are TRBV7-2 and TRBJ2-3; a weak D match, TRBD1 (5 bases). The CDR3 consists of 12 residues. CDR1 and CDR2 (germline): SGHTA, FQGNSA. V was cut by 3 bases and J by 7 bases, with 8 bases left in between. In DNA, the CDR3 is TGTGCCAGCAGCTTCAGGGCAAATACGCAGTATTTT. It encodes CASSFRANTQYF.

The CDR3 bases are TGTGCCAGCAGCCGGGGGGCTAGCACAGATACGCAGTATTTT. This translates into CASSRGASTDTQYF. V is TRBV5-6 and J is TRBJ2-3; a possible D gene is TRBD2 (7 bases). V gave up 4 bases and J gave up 0 bases, with 9 bases separating them. The CDR3 extends over 14 amino acids. Germline V gives CDR1 SGHDT, CDR2 YYEEEE.

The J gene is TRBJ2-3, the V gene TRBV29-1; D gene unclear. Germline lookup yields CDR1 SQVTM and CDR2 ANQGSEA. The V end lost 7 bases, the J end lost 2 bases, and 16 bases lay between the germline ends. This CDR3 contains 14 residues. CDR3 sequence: CSALDPHHTDTQYF. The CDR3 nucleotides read TGCAGCGCCTTGGACCCGCACCACACAGATACGCAGTATTTT.

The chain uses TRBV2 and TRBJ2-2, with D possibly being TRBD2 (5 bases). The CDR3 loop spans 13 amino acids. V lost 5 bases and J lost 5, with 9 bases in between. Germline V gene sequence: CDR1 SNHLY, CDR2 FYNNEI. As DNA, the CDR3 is TGTGCCAGCAGTTCGGGGTATACCGGGGAGCTGTTTTTT. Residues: CASSSGYTGELFF. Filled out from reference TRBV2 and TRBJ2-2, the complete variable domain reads EPEVTQTPSHQVTQMGQEVILRCVPISNHLYFYWYRQILGQKVEFLVSFYNNEISEKSEIFDDQFSVERPDGSNFTLKIRSTKLEDSAMYFCASSSGYTGELFFGEGSRLTVL.

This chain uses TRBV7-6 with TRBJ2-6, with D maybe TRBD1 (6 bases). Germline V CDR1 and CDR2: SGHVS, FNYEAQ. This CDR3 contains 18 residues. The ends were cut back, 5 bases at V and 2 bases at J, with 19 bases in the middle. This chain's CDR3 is CASSLSTGTSPGANVLTF. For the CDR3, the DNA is TGTGCCAGCAGCCTTAGTACGGGGACAAGTCCTGGGGCCAACGTCCTGACTTTC. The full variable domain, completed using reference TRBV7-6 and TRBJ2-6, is GAGVSQSPRYKVTKRGQDVALRCDPISGHVSLYWYRQALGQGPEFLTYFNYEAQQDKSGLPNDRFSAERPEGSISTLTIQRTEQRDSAMYRCASSLSTGTSPGANVLTFGAGSRLTVL.

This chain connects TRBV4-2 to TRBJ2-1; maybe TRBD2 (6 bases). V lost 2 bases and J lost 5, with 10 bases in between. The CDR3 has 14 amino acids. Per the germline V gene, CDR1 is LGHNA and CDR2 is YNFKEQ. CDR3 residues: CASSQMSGDNEQFF. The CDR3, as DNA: TGTGCCAGCAGCCAAATGTCGGGGGACAATGAGCAGTTCTTC.

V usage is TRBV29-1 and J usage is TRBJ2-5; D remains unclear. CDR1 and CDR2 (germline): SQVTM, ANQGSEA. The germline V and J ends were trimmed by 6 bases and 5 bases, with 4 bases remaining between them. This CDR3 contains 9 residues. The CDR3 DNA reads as TGCAGCGTGGAGGAGACCCAGTACTTC. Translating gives CSVEETQYF.

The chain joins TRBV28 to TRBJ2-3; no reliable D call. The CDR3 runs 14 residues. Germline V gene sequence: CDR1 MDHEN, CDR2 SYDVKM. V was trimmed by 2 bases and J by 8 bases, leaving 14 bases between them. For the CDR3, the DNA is TGTGCCAGCAGTTTAGCAAGGGTCGGAGTTACGCAGTATTTT. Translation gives CASSLARVGVTQYF.

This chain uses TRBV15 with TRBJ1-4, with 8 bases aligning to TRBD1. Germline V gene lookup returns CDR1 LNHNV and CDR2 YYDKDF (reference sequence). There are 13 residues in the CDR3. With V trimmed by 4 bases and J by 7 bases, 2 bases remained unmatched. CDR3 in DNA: TGTGCCACCAGCACAGGACAGGGTGAAAAACTGTTTTTT. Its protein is CATSTGQGEKLFF.

CDR3 amino acids: CASSSKRGTGFLGGYTF. The CDR3 region has the DNA TGTGCCAGCAGTTCTAAACGAGGGACAGGGTTCCTTGGGGGCTACACCTTC. The chain recombines TRBV7-2 with TRBJ1-2; 9 bases match TRBD1. Per the germline V gene, CDR1 is SGHTA and CDR2 is FQGNSA. The CDR3 runs 17 residues. Losses at the gene ends were 6 bases for V and 8 bases for J; bases not matched to a gene: 19.

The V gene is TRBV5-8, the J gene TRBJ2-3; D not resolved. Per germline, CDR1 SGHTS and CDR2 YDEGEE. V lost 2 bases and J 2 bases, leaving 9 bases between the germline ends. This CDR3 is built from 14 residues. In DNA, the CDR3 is TGTGCCAGCAGCTTAGGTTCTTACACAGATACGCAGTATTTT. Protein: CASSLGSYTDTQYF. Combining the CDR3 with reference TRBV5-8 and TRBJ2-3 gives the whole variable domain EAGVTQSPTHLIKTRGQQATLRCSPISGHTSVYWYQQALGLGLQFLLWYDEGEERNRGNFPPRFSGRQFPNYSSELNVNALELEDSALYLCASSLGSYTDTQYFGPGTRLTVL.

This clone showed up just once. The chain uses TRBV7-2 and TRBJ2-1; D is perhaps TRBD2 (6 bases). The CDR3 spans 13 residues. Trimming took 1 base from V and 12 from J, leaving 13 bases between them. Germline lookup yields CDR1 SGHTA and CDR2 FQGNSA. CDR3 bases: TGTGCCAGCAGCTTAGTTGGACTCGGGGGGCAGTTCTTC. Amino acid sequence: CASSLVGLGGQFF. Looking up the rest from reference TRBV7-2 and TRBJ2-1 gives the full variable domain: GAGVSQSPSNKVTEKGKDVELRCDPISGHTALYWYRQSLGQGLEFLIYFQGNSAPDKSGLPSDRFSAERTGGSVSTLTIQRTQQEDSAVYLCASSLVGLGGQFFGPGTRLTVL.

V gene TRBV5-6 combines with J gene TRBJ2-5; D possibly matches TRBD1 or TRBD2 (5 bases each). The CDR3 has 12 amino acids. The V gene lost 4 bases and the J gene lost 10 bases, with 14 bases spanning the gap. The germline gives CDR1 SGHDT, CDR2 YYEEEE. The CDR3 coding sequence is TGTGCCAGCAGCCTAACAATGAGGGGCCAGTACTTC. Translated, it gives CASSLTMRGQYF.

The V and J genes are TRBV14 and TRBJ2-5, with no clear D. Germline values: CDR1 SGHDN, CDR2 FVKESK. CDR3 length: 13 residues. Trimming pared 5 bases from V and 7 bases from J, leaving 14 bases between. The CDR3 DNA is TGTGCCAGCAGCAAGAGGTCTGAAGGGACCCAGTACTTC. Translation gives CASSKRSEGTQYF. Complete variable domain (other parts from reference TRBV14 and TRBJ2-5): EAGVTQFPSHSVIEKGQTVTLRCDPISGHDNLYWYRRVMGKEIKFLLHFVKESKQDESGMPNNRFLAERTGGTYSTLKVQPAELEDSGVYFCASSKRSEGTQYFGPGTRLLVL.

CDR3 coding DNA: TGTGCCAGCAGTTTATACAGGGCTGGGGCCAACGTCCTGACTTTC. Translated: CASSLYRAGANVLTF. The V call is TRBV28, the J call TRBJ2-6, with D tentatively TRBD1 (6 bases). Trimming stripped 1 base from V and 2 bases from J, with 6 bases between. Germline V gene lookup returns CDR1 MDHEN and CDR2 SYDVKM. The CDR3 is made up of 15 amino acids.

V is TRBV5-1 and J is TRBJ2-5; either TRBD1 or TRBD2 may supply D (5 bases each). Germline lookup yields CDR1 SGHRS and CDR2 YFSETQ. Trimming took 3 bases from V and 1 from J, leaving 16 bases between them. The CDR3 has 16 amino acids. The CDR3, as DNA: TGCGCCAGCAGCTCCCTGGGACGCTCGGTCCAAGAGACCCAGTACTTC. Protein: CASSSLGRSVQETQYF.